Below, 26 T cell receptor beta chains from the same sample are listed, as sequenced in a study of cytomegalovirus exposure and HLA in healthy donors. Vbeta (60) and Jbeta (13) primers were used in the PCR. Generated by immunoSEQ multiplex PCR, the TCRdb table keeps only in-frame clones and is missing some. The table lists around 69,000 clones, 65% to 70% of them singletons. The specimen was PBMCs. The receptors were gathered from a man aged 40-49 years in good health and CMV-seropositive.

This clone was counted at least ten times. The chain employs TRBV11-2 and TRBJ2-6; possibly TRBD2 for D (5 bases). V lost 5 bases and J lost 4, with 9 bases in between. The CDR3 is 14 amino acids. Germline lookup yields CDR1 SGHAT and CDR2 FQNNGV. The CDR3 region is CASSPSGGANVLTF. In nucleotides, the CDR3 is TGTGCCAGCAGCCCGAGCGGAGGGGCCAACGTCCTGACTTTC.

The chain joins TRBV9 to TRBJ2-5, with 8 bases identical to TRBD1. The junction had 12 bases not matched to a gene; V was cut back by 4 bases and J by 1 base. The CDR3 runs 17 residues. The germline CDR1 and CDR2 sequences are SGDLS and YYNGEE. CDR3 in DNA: TGTGCCAGCAGCCCCCGGGGGACAGGCTACCCCCAAGAGACCCAGTACTTC. Translated: CASSPRGTGYPQETQYF.

The gene calls are TRBV7-9 and TRBJ2-5; 8 bases match TRBD1. The CDR3 is 13 amino acids. V dropped 8 bases and J dropped 5; count of bases not matched to a gene: 7. Germline V lookup: CDR1 SEHNR, CDR2 FQNEAQ (reference sequence). CDR3 amino acids: CASGQGALETQYF. The CDR3 region has the DNA TGTGCCAGCGGTCAGGGGGCTCTTGAGACCCAGTACTTC.

The rearrangement uses TRBV27 and TRBJ1-5, with D perhaps matching TRBD1 (5 bases). The length of the CDR3 is 13 residues. The V gene lost 4 bases and the J gene lost 6 bases, with 10 bases spanning the gap. Per germline, CDR1 MNHEY and CDR2 SMNVEV (reference sequence). The CDR3 reads CASSSAGGQPQHF. CDR3 nucleotide sequence: TGTGCCAGCAGTTCCGCCGGGGGTCAGCCCCAGCATTTT.

The CDR3 DNA reads as TGTGCCAGTAGCCCAGAGGGGGCGATTGGGGCCAACGTCCTGACTTTC. This encodes CASSPEGAIGANVLTF. The chain is built from TRBV19 and TRBJ2-6; 7 bases fit TRBD1. CDR3 length: 16 residues. The germline gives CDR1 LNHDA, CDR2 SQIVND (reference sequence). V trimming: 6 bases; J trimming: 3 bases; junction bases outside the gene matches: 8.

The CDR3 spells CASSLTVSHGYTF. CDR3 bases: TGTGCCAGCAGTTTAACGGTTTCCCATGGCTACACCTTC. The V call is TRBV28, the J call TRBJ1-2, with D unclear. The germline gives CDR1 MDHEN, CDR2 SYDVKM. The germline V and J ends were trimmed by 2 bases and 6 bases, with 10 bases remaining between them. CDR3 length equals 13 residues.

The gene calls are TRBV12-5 and TRBJ1-6; 7 nucleotides line up with TRBD1. Germline loops: CDR1 LGHNT, CDR2 FRNRAP. This CDR3 comprises 12 residues. Trimming took 4 bases from V and 15 from J; bases not matched to a gene: 6. The CDR3: CASGSMTGSLHF. The CDR3 DNA reads as TGTGCTAGTGGTTCAATGACAGGGAGCCTCCACTTT. The full variable domain, with the rest looked up from reference TRBV12-5 and TRBJ1-6, is DARVTQTPRHKVTEMGQEVTMRCQPILGHNTVFWYRQTMMQGLELLAYFRNRAPLDDSGMPKDRFSAEMPDATLATLKIQPSEPRDSAVYFCASGSMTGSLHFGNGTRLTVT.

The rearrangement uses TRBV4-2 and TRBJ2-7; 7 bases are a match to TRBD2. Germline V gene sequence: CDR1 LGHNA, CDR2 YNFKEQ. This CDR3 is built from 15 residues. J gave up 3 bases and V 1 base, and 6 bases lay outside the gene matches. In DNA, the CDR3 is TGTGCCAGCAGCCAAGTTCGGGGGGAAGGCTACGAGCAGTACTTC. It codes for CASSQVRGEGYEQYF.

V and J are TRBV15 and TRBJ1-4, with unresolved D. This CDR3 has 15 residues. V was pared by 1 base and J by 8 bases, with 14 bases between. In germline, CDR1 is LNHNV, CDR2 YYDKDF (reference sequence). This chain's CDR3 is CATSRGKARGEKLFF. The CDR3 nucleotides are TGTGCCACCAGCAGAGGAAAGGCAAGAGGGGAAAAACTGTTTTTT.

This chain connects TRBV4-1 to TRBJ2-7; the match to TRBD1 covers 7 bases. Germline CDR1 is MGHRA and CDR2 is YSYEKL. This CDR3 comprises 16 residues. J lost 12 bases, V lost 0 bases, and 17 bases had no gene match. CDR3: CASSQESTTGPPRLYF. The CDR3 DNA reads as TGCGCCAGCAGCCAAGAGTCTACGACAGGGCCGCCTAGGTTGTACTTC.

The chain has TRBV5-6 and TRBJ1-5; D possibly corresponds to TRBD1 (5 bases). Between the trimmed V and J ends, which lost 2 bases and 1 base, there was a span of 7 bases. The CDR3 is 14 amino acids. Germline lookup yields CDR1 SGHDT and CDR2 YYEEEE. CDR3 region: CASSFQGSNQPQHF. The CDR3 nucleotides are TGTGCCAGCAGCTTCCAGGGAAGCAATCAGCCCCAGCATTTT. Full variable domain (remainder filled in from reference TRBV5-6 and TRBJ1-5): DAGVTQSPTHLIKTRGQQVTLRCSPKSGHDTVSWYQQALGQGPQFIFQYYEEEERQRGNFPDRFSGHQFPNYSSELNVNALLLGDSALYLCASSFQGSNQPQHFGDGTRLSIL.

This chain uses TRBV11-3 with TRBJ2-3, with D tentatively TRBD2 (7 bases). Germline V gene data show CDR1 as SGHNT and CDR2 as YENEEA. Trimming took 5 bases from V and 2 from J, leaving 14 bases between them. The CDR3 sequence is 15 residues long. This chain's CDR3 is CASSPGGGPTDTQYF. In DNA, the CDR3 is TGTGCCAGCAGCCCTGGGGGGGGGCCCACAGATACGCAGTATTTT.

The CDR3 protein is CASSSQGQGSPTGELFF. In DNA form, the CDR3 reads TGTGCCAGCAGCTCCCAGGGACAGGGGTCGCCCACCGGGGAGCTGTTTTTT. J is TRBJ2-2 and V is TRBV5-6; 10 bases match TRBD1. Looked up from germline, CDR1 is SGHDT and CDR2 is YYEEEE. Trimming took 3 bases from V and 4 from J; bases not matched to a gene: 9. The CDR3 consists of 17 residues.

The genes are TRBV27 and TRBJ1-2; D perhaps matches TRBD1 (5 bases). CDR3 size: 15 residues. Trimming removed 5 bases from V and 4 bases from J, with 17 bases in between. Germline V gene sequence: CDR1 MNHEY, CDR2 SMNVEV (reference sequence). CDR3 coding DNA: TGTGCCAGCAGTCCCGGGGGACTCGTGGGCTATGGCTACACCTTC. As protein: CASSPGGLVGYGYTF.

The V call is TRBV4-1, the J call TRBJ1-1; D ambiguous. V lost 4 bases, J lost 4 bases, and 16 bases lay in between. Germline V gives CDR1 MGHRA, CDR2 YSYEKL. The CDR3 is 15 amino acids. The CDR3, as DNA: TGCGCCAGCAGCCTGACTGCGCCCCCGATCACTGAAGCTTTCTTT. It is translated as CASSLTAPPITEAFF.

This chain connects TRBV29-1 to TRBJ1-1; D may be TRBD1 (5 bases). The CDR3 spans 13 residues. Germline V gene sequence: CDR1 SQVTM, CDR2 ANQGSEA. The ends were cut back, 7 bases at V and 10 bases at J, with 22 bases in the middle. The CDR3 nucleotides are TGCAGCGCCACAGTGGGGCCCACCTTAGGAGCTTTCTTT. Protein: CSATVGPTLGAFF.

The chain employs TRBV7-2 and TRBJ2-3; D gene ambiguous. There are 16 residues in the CDR3. The germline V gene encodes CDR1 SGHTA and CDR2 FQGNSA. V was trimmed by 0 bases and J by 1 base, leaving 11 bases between them. CDR3 sequence: CASSLAKQLRTDTQYF. In nucleotides, the CDR3 is TGTGCCAGCAGCTTAGCCAAACAGCTACGCACAGATACGCAGTATTTT.

This clone has only a few counts. The chain combines TRBV5-1 with TRBJ1-2, with 9 bases that match TRBD1. The CDR3 runs to 13 residues. The trim removed 4 bases at V and 8 bases at J, leaving 6 bases unmatched. Germline V gene lookup returns CDR1 SGHRS and CDR2 YFSETQ. The CDR3 protein is CASSRTGEEGYTF. The CDR3, as DNA: TGCGCCAGCAGCCGGACAGGGGAGGAGGGCTACACCTTC.

The chain couples TRBV6-5 to TRBJ1-2; 9 bases are a match to TRBD1. Germline V CDR1 and CDR2: MNHEY, SVGAGI. The CDR3 spans 15 residues. Germline trimming cut 6 bases from V and 6 bases from J; bases unmatched to any gene: 11. The CDR3 DNA reads TGTGCCAGCAGCCTCTTCGCCGGGACAGGGCATGGCTACACCTTC. It specifies CASSLFAGTGHGYTF.

This clone was observed a few times. CDR3 amino acids: CASSPRADQPQHF. The DNA of the CDR3 is TGTGCCAGCTCACCCAGGGCCGATCAGCCCCAGCATTTT. The genes are TRBV18 and TRBJ1-5; TRBD1 is a possible D gene (5 bases). The length of the CDR3 is 13 residues. Trimming pared 3 bases from V and 5 bases from J, leaving 8 bases between. Looked up from germline, CDR1 is KGHSH and CDR2 is LQKENI.

The rearrangement joins TRBV4-2 to TRBJ1-6; D ambiguous. Deletions cut 2 bases from V and 8 bases from J, with 4 bases between. The CDR3 is 12 residues long. CDR1 and CDR2 from the germline V gene are LGHNA and YNFKEQ. In DNA form, the CDR3 reads TGTGCCAGCAGCCAATCGGATTCACCCCTCCACTTT. Translated, it gives CASSQSDSPLHF.

Remarks on this clone: Germline is not matched at one junction end, which may reflect a read error. The V gene is TRBV6-6, the J gene TRBJ1-3; D remains ambiguous. CDR1 and CDR2 from the germline V gene are MNHNY and SVGAGI (reference sequence). The CDR3 sequence is 13 residues long. The CDR3 DNA follows: TGTGCCAGCAGTAGGAGGAGTGGAGACACCATATATTTT. Translating gives CASSRRSGDTIYF.

The chain recombines TRBV10-1 with TRBJ2-7; 7 bases map to TRBD1. CDR3 length equals 15 residues. Germline values: CDR1 WNHNN, CDR2 SYGVQD (reference sequence). J lost 3 bases, V lost 2 bases, and 7 bases had no gene match. The CDR3 loop is CASSEERTGIYEQYF. In DNA, the CDR3 is TGCGCCAGCAGTGAGGAAAGGACAGGAATCTACGAGCAGTACTTC.

The gene calls are TRBV27 and TRBJ2-2; D is ambiguous. CDR3 length equals 13 residues. The V gene lost 1 base and the J gene lost 14 bases, with 14 bases spanning the gap. In germline, CDR1 is MNHEY, CDR2 SMNVEV (reference sequence). The chain's CDR3 is CASSLYADLKLFF. The CDR3 nucleotides read TGTGCCAGCAGTTTATATGCGGATTTGAAACTGTTTTTT.

This chain connects TRBV5-1 to TRBJ2-1, with 8 positions matching TRBD2. Germline values: CDR1 SGHRS, CDR2 YFSETQ. The CDR3 covers 16 residues. V lost 0 bases to trimming and J lost 2 bases; unmatched junction nucleotides: 4. CDR3 sequence reads: CASSLAGLATYNEQFF. The CDR3 nucleotides read TGCGCCAGCAGCTTGGCCGGACTAGCAACCTACAATGAGCAGTTCTTC.

There are a few counts of this clone. CDR3 in amino acids: CASSQGLGASLEQYF. DNA for the CDR3: TGTGCCAGCAGTCAAGGACTAGGAGCCTCCCTCGAGCAGTACTTC. This chain links TRBV28 with TRBJ2-7, with 7 bases aligning to TRBD2. Looked up from germline, CDR1 is MDHEN and CDR2 is SYDVKM. This CDR3 comprises 15 residues. The V segment lost 5 bases and the J segment 6 bases; nucleotides outside the gene matches: 13.